The following is a T cell receptor beta chain sequence with its context. What this receptor recognizes is not known. No much larger clone exists at a distance of one base, and base qualities are not known. Using a mixed TRB-A/B primer pool, multiplex touch-down PCR amplified rearranged TRB sequences covering the V, D and J segments. Illumina adapters and sample indices were added to the amplicons in two consecutive PCR reactions performed with Phusion HS II polymerase. Amplicons were gel-purified with the NucleoSpin Gel and PCR Clean-up kit, then checked with Qubit and an Agilent 2100 Bioanalyzer. The libraries were sequenced on an Illumina MiSeq with 600-cycle, single-indexed, paired-end runs. Under the source paper's analysis protocol: TRB sequences were processed with MiXCR versions 2.12 and 3.0.5. Each unique CDR3 nucleotide sequence counted as one clone, and only productive sequences with at least two reads were retained. Repertoire metrics included Shannon diversity, evenness, clonality (one minus evenness), and alpha-parameterized diversity profiles from alpha 0 to 5. The IGoR algorithm was used to calculate generation probabilities of clones in the paired pre- and post-chemotherapy samples. Using fastp at Q25 and MiXCR, TCRdb reprocessed the public reads and kept productive beta chains. CDR3 protein duplicates are merged, each entry listing the most common genes and DNA. TCRdb's processing, not the authors' own work, is the source of the V and J calls. The sample table shows more than 10,000 distinct CDR3 sequences, and around 23% are seen once. Together, the top ten hold 45% to 50% of the sample.

The CDR3 goes from the cysteine to the phenylalanine over 13 residues. The DNA shown is the 39-base CDR3, in frame from base 1. Deletion took 0 bases off V and 3 bases off J, with a span of 6 bases between the germline ends. From a lookup of the germline V gene (reference sequence), CDR1 and CDR2 are SGHNT and YYREEE. Genomic DNA extracted from peripheral blood, rather than sorted cells or RNA, was used as the source for amplification of TCR beta rearrangements. The data belong to a study of T cell repertoires in aging, cancer and after chemotherapy (dated by TCRdb to between 2017 and 2020). General notes on the study: Six donor age groups were covered, ranging from 30 or younger up to 70 or older, and each group contained at least three individuals. Alongside 95 to 100 healthy donors serving as a reference group, the cohort included some 210 cancer patients, of whom roughly 92 had hematological cancers and 110 to 140 had solid cancers. Peripheral blood TCR beta repertoires from healthy donors and cancer patients were profiled to examine immunoaging and T cell reconstitution after chemotherapy. In total, the full dataset held millions of TCR reads. Control TCR repertoires from healthy donors were recorded across several months to years, and re-sampling revealed clear clonal overlap.

Results and caveats for the whole study, not just this receptor: Compared with age-matched healthy donors, untreated patients with hematological or solid cancers had significantly lower TCR diversity and higher clonality in blood. In healthy donors, the drop in TCR diversity with age came mainly from a loss of richness, whereas in cancer patients a loss of evenness also played a part. According to the authors, the repertoire data do not permit conclusions about immunological memory after chemotherapy. Median generation probability increased over the chemotherapy interval in both cancer cohorts, suggesting repertoire reconstitution through rebound thymic output.

The sequenced sample consisted of blood. The chain is encoded by TRBV5-4 joined to TRBJ2-5, with no confidently assigned D gene. This receptor was obtained from a human donor in good health. The CDR3 region has the sequence CASSLDVEETQYF. Here is the DNA: TGTGCCAGCAGCTTGGATGTAGAAGAGACCCAGTACTTC.